These 11 T cell receptor beta chains originate from one sample sequenced in a study of response to subunit inactivated influenza vaccine. TCRdb used MiXCR to reprocess the RT-PCR reads, holding one entry per CDR3 protein. The repertoire includes roughly 760,000 distinct CDR3 sequences, 21% of them detected once, and more than 8.5% sits in the top ten. The sequenced sample was PBMCs from blood, obtained about 5 days after vaccination. The receptors come from a man between 50 and 59 years old who received an inactivated influenza vaccine.

The chain is built from TRBV5-1 and TRBJ2-7; 7 bases are a match to TRBD1. CDR1 is SGHRS, CDR2 YFSETQ, per germline. Germline trimming cut 0 bases from V and 3 bases from J; bases unmatched to any gene: 6. This CDR3 has 15 amino acids. The CDR3 bases are TGCGCCAGCAGCTTGGCCGAAGGGGGCCGCTACGAGCAGTACTTC. Encoded protein: CASSLAEGGRYEQYF.

This clonotype came up a few times. The chain has TRBV15 and TRBJ2-1, with 8 bases that match TRBD2. With 0 bases clipped from V and 9 bases from J, the junction kept 10 bases outside the gene matches. CDR1 is LNHNV and CDR2 is YYDKDF in the germline V gene (reference sequence). The CDR3 extends over 16 amino acids. CDR3 protein: CATSRDLGTRFVEQFF. The CDR3 coding sequence is TGTGCCACCAGCAGAGATTTAGGGACTAGATTTGTTGAGCAGTTCTTC.

The genes are TRBV6-1 and TRBJ1-2; D unresolved. Per germline, CDR1 MNHNS and CDR2 SASEGT. This CDR3 is 13 amino acids long. The V end lost 6 bases, the J end lost 2 bases, and 10 bases lay between the germline ends. The CDR3 nucleotides are TGTGCCAGCAGAAAGACACGGAACTATGGCTACACCTTC. It encodes CASRKTRNYGYTF.

V usage is TRBV15 and J usage is TRBJ2-3; possibly TRBD1 for D (5 bases). The CDR3 is 18 amino acids. Trimming cost V 0 bases and J 0 bases, with 16 bases left between them. Germline V lookup: CDR1 LNHNV, CDR2 YYDKDF (reference sequence). This CDR3 reads CATSRDLVGAYSTDTQYF. As DNA, the CDR3 is TGTGCCACCAGCAGAGATCTGGTAGGGGCGTATAGCACAGATACGCAGTATTTT. Looking up the rest from reference TRBV15 and TRBJ2-3 gives the full variable domain: DAMVIQNPRYQVTQFGKPVTLSCSQTLNHNVMYWYQQKSSQAPKLLFHYYDKDFNNEADTPDNFQSRRPNTSFCFLDIRSPGLGDTAMYLCATSRDLVGAYSTDTQYFGPGTRLTVL.

The chain recombines TRBV28 with TRBJ2-7, with TRBD1 matching 9 bases. The ends lost 6 bases at V and 1 base at J; junction bases unmatched: 7. The germline CDR1 and CDR2 sequences are MDHEN and SYDVKM. The CDR3 runs to 15 residues. In DNA form, the CDR3 reads TGTGCCAGCAGGTTCGCCGGGACAGGGTCCTACGAGCAGTACTTC. As protein: CASRFAGTGSYEQYF.

This rearrangement joins TRBV29-1 to TRBJ2-5; tentative D call: TRBD2 (5 bases). Germline V gene sequence: CDR1 SQVTM, CDR2 ANQGSEA. The CDR3 sequence is 14 residues long. V lost 4 bases to trimming and J lost 6 bases, with 18 bases between them. CDR3 sequence reads: CSVVGWERVKTQYF. The CDR3 nucleotides are TGCAGCGTTGTAGGGTGGGAGCGTGTTAAGACCCAGTACTTC. The whole variable domain, filled in from reference TRBV29-1 and TRBJ2-5, reads SAVISQKPSRDICQRGTSLTIQCQVDSQVTMMFWYRQQPGQSLTLIATANQGSEATYESGFVIDKFPISRPNLTFSTLTVSNMSPEDSSIYLCSVVGWERVKTQYFGPGTRLLVL.

This clonotype came up a few times. The V gene is TRBV5-1, the J gene TRBJ2-2; 7 bases match TRBD1. V was clipped by 0 bases and J by 6 bases; unmatched bases: 5. Germline lookup yields CDR1 SGHRS and CDR2 YFSETQ. The CDR3 runs 15 residues. As DNA, the CDR3 is TGCGCCAGCAGCTTGGAGACAGGGACGGCCGGGGAGCTGTTTTTT. As protein: CASSLETGTAGELFF.

The rearrangement joins TRBV24-1 to TRBJ1-5; D remains unclear. Germline loops: CDR1 KGHDR, CDR2 SFDVKD. Trimming took off 3 bases at V and 11 bases at J, with 10 bases between the two ends. The CDR3 has 12 amino acids. CDR3 nucleotides: TGTGCCACCAGTGATAAAGTTAGAGCCCAGCATTTT. This sequence encodes CATSDKVRAQHF.

By share of the sample, this clonotype is medium-sized. The chain is built from TRBV7-2 and TRBJ1-1; D uncertain. Trimming left V 1 base short and J 1 base short, with 10 bases between. Germline V lookup: CDR1 SGHTA, CDR2 FQGNSA. This CDR3 is 15 amino acids long. CDR3 sequence reads: CASSLVGGRNTEAFF. CDR3 nucleotide sequence: TGTGCCAGCAGCTTAGTTGGAGGGAGGAACACTGAAGCTTTCTTT.

This clonotype was found a few times. This chain links TRBV7-9 with TRBJ2-7, with TRBD2 identical over 7 bases. V lost 1 base to trimming and J lost 3 bases; unmatched junction nucleotides: 3. The CDR3 is made up of 14 amino acids. Germline V gene lookup returns CDR1 SEHNR and CDR2 FQNEAQ (reference sequence). Here the CDR3 DNA reads TGTGCCAGCAGCTTAGGCGAGCGGGGCTACGAGCAGTACTTC. It codes for CASSLGERGYEQYF.

This clonotype came up many times. The chain has TRBV5-6 and TRBJ2-3; 9 bases agree with TRBD1. V lost 4 bases and J lost 2; bases outside the gene matches: 5. The CDR3 contains 15 residues. Germline CDR1 reads SGHDT; CDR2 reads YYEEEE. CDR3 residues: CASSQDRGLTDTQYF. The CDR3 nucleotides are TGTGCCAGCAGCCAGGACAGGGGCCTCACAGATACGCAGTATTTT. Full variable domain (remainder filled in from reference TRBV5-6 and TRBJ2-3): DAGVTQSPTHLIKTRGQQVTLRCSPKSGHDTVSWYQQALGQGPQFIFQYYEEEERQRGNFPDRFSGHQFPNYSSELNVNALLLGDSALYLCASSQDRGLTDTQYFGPGTRLTVL.